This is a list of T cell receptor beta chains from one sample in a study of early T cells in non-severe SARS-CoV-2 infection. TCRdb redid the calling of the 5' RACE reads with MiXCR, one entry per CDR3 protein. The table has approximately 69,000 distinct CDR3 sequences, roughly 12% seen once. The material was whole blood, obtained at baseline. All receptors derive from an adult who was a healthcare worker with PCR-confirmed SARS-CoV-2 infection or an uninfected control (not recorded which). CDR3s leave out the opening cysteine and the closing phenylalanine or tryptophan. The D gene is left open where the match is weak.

cdr3_aa: ASSWSGPGVQTEAF
v_call: TRBV6-6
d_call: NA
j_call: TRBJ1-1

cdr3_aa: ASKTHGDSSTYGYT
v_call: TRBV13
d_call: TRBD1
j_call: TRBJ1-2

cdr3_aa: ASKKAGMETQY
v_call: TRBV19
d_call: NA
j_call: TRBJ2-5

cdr3_aa: ASSSPGRGLDKLF
v_call: TRBV6-5
d_call: TRBD1
j_call: TRBJ1-4

cdr3_aa: ASSSGTVNTGELF
v_call: TRBV12-3/TRBV12-4
d_call: NA
j_call: TRBJ2-2

cdr3_aa: SAREVGAAGTQY
v_call: TRBV20-1
d_call: NA
j_call: TRBJ2-3

cdr3_aa: ASSHRTSVDNEQF
v_call: TRBV3-1
d_call: TRBD2
j_call: TRBJ2-1

cdr3_aa: ASSLGQGAYEQY
v_call: TRBV6-2/TRBV6-3
d_call: TRBD1
j_call: TRBJ2-7

cdr3_aa: ASSQDRTSGGARQTQY
v_call: TRBV4-2
d_call: TRBD2
j_call: TRBJ2-5

cdr3_aa: ASSRDGTRYTYEQY
v_call: TRBV7-2
d_call: NA
j_call: TRBJ2-7

cdr3_aa: ASSSTGTANSPLH
v_call: TRBV13
d_call: NA
j_call: TRBJ1-6

cdr3_aa: ASSLTGVDPYEQY
v_call: TRBV27
d_call: NA
j_call: TRBJ2-7